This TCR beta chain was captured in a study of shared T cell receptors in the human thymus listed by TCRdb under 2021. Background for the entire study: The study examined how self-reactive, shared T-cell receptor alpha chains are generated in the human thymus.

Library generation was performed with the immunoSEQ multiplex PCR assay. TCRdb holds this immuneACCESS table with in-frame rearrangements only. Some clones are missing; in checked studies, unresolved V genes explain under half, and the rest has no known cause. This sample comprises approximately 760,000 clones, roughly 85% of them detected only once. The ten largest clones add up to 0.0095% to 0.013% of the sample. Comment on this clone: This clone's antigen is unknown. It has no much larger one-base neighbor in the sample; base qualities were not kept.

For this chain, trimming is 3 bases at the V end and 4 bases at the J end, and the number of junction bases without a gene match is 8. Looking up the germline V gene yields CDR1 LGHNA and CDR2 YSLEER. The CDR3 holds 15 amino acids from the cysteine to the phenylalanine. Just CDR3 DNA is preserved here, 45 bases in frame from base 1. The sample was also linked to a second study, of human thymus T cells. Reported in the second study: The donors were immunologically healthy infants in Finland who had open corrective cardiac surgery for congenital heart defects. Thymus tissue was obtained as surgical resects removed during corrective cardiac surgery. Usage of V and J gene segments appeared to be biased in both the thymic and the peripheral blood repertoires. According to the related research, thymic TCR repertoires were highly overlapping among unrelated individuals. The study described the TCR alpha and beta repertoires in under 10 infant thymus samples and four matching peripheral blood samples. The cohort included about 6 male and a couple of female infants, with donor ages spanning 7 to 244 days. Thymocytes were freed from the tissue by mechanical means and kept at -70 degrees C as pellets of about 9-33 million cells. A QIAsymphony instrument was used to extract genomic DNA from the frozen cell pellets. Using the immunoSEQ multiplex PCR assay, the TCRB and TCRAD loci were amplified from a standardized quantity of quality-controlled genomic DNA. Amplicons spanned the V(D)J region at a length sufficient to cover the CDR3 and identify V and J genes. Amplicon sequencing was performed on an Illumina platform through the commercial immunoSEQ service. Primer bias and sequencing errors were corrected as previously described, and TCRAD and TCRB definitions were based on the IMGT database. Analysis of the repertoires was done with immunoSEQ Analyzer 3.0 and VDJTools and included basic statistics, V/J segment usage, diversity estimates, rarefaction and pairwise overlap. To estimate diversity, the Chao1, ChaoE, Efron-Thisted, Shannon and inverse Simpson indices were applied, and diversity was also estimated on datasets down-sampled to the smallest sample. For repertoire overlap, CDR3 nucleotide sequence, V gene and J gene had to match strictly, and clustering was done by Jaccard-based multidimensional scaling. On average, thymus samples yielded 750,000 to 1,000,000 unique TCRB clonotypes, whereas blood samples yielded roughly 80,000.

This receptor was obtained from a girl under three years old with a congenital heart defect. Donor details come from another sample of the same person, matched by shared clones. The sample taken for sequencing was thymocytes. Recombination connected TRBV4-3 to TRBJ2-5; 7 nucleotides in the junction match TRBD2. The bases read TGCGCCAGCAGCCACGCTGGCGGGGGAATAGAGACCCAGTACTTC. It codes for CASSHAGGGIETQYF.